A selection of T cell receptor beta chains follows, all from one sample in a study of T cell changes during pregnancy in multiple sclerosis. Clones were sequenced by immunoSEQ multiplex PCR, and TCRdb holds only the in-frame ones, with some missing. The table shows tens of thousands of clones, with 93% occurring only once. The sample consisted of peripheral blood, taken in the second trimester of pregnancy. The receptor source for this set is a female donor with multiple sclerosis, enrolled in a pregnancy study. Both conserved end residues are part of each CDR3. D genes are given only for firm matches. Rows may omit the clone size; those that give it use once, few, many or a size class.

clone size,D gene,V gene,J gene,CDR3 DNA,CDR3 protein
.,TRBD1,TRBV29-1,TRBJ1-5,TGCAGCGCTGTCGGACAGGGAATCGATCAGCCCCAGCATTTT,CSAVGQGIDQPQHF
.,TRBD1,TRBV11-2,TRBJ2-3,TGTGCCAGCAGCGCGCGCAGGGGGCCTCCCTCGGGGTATTTT,CASSARRGPPSGYF
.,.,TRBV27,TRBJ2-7,TGTGCCAGCAGGAGGGACTTTAGATACGAGCAGTACTTC,CASRRDFRYEQYF
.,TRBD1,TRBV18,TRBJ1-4,TGTGCCAGCTCACGTCAGGGGGTTTTTTTCGCAACTAATGAAAAACTGTTTTTT,CASSRQGVFFATNEKLFF
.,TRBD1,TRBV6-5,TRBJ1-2,TGTGCCAGCAGTCTCCGGACAGGATCGGGCGGCTACACCTTC,CASSLRTGSGGYTF
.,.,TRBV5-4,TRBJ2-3,TGTGCCAGCAGCTCCCGGGGAGAGACTAGCACAGATACGCAGTATTTT,CASSSRGETSTDTQYF
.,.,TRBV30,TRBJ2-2,TGTGCCTGGGTCCCGGACACCGGGGAGCTGTTTTTT,CAWVPDTGELFF
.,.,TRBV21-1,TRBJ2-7,TGTGCCAGCAGCAAGGGGGGTCCCCCTCTTAACTACGAGCAGTACTTC,CASSKGGPPLNYEQYF
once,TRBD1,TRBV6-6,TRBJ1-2,TGTGCCAGCAGCCTACCGGACAGGGGGCCTCGCGGCTACACCTTC,CASSLPDRGPRGYTF
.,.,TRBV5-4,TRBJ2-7,TGTGCCAGCAGCTTGGATTCGAGGGCGCAGTACTTC,CASSLDSRAQYF
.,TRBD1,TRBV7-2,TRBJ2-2,TGTGCCAGCAGCACCCGACAGGGAAAAAACACCGGGGAGCTGTTTTTT,CASSTRQGKNTGELFF
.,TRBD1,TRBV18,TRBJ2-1,TGTGCCAGCTCACGGGGACAGGGGGCTTACAATGAGCAGTTCTTC,CASSRGQGAYNEQFF
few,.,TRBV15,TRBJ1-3,TGTGCCACCAGCAGAGGGGACATTGTGGGAAACACCATATATTTT,CATSRGDIVGNTIYF
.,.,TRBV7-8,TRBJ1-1,TGTGCCAGCAGCTTATGGTCGGACACTGAAGCTTTCTTT,CASSLWSDTEAFF
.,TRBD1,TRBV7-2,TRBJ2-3,TGTGCCAGCAGCACCCGGACAGGGTCAATAGATACGCAGTATTTT,CASSTRTGSIDTQYF
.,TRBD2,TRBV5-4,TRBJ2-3,TGTGCCACCCTCCGAGCGGGGGGGGCGACAGATACGCAGTATTTT,CATLRAGGATDTQYF
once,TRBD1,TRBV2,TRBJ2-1,TGTGCCAGCAGCGATACAGGGGGAAACTACAATGAGCAGTTCTTC,CASSDTGGNYNEQFF
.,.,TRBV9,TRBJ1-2,TGTGCCAGCAGCGAGCTGTGGCAGGCAACGCCCTACCATGGCTACACCTTC,CASSELWQATPYHGYTF
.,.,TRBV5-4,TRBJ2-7,TGTGCCAGCAGCTTTTCCCGGGGGTCAAACGAGCAGTACTTC,CASSFSRGSNEQYF
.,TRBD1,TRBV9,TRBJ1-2,TGTGCCAGCAGCGTAGAGGCAGGGGGCGCCTATGGCTACACCTTC,CASSVEAGGAYGYTF
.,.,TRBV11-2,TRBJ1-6,TGTGCCAGCAGCTTAAGGGAGGAATCACCCCTCCACTTT,CASSLREESPLHF
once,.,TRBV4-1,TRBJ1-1,TGCGCCAGCAGCCCAATGCCTGATCAGGGTGGCACTGAAGCTTTCTTT,CASSPMPDQGGTEAFF
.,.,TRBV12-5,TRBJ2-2,TGTGCTAGTGCCGAACGGGGAGGGGGGATCGGGGAGCTGTTTTTT,CASAERGGGIGELFF
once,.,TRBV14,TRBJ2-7,TGTGCCAGCAGCCACACAGGGATTCTGTCCTACGAGCAGTACTTC,CASSHTGILSYEQYF
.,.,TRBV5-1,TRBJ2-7,TGCGCCAGCAGCGCGTCCTACGAGCAGTACTTC,CASSASYEQYF
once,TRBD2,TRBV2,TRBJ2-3,TGTGCCAGCAAAACTAGCGGGAGAAGGGCAGATACGCAGTATTTT,CASKTSGRRADTQYF
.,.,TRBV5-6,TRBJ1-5,TGTGCCAGCAGCCCCCGGAATCAGCCCCAGCATTTT,CASSPRNQPQHF
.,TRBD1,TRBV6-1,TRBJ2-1,TGTGCCAGCGGCTCCGGGACAGGGGTCAACAATGAGCAGTTCTTC,CASGSGTGVNNEQFF
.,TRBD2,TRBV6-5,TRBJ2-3,TGTGCCAGCACTTTAGCGGGGGGGAGCACAGATACGCAGTATTTT,CASTLAGGSTDTQYF
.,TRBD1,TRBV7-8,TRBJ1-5,TGTGCCAGCAGCCGGACAGGGAGCAATCAGCCCCAGCATTTT,CASSRTGSNQPQHF
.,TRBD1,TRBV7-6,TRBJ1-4,TGTGCCAGCAGCCACCGGGGCTCAGGGGGCGAAAAACTGTTTTTT,CASSHRGSGGEKLFF
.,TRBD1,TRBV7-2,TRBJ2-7,TGTGCCAGCAGCTTCACCCCCGGGACAGCCTCCTACGAGCAGTACTTC,CASSFTPGTASYEQYF
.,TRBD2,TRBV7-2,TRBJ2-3,TGTGCCAGCAGCCCCCGGGGGAGCGGGGGGGCGGGTACGCAGTATTTT,CASSPRGSGGAGTQYF
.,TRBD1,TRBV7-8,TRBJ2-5,TGTGCCAGCAGCTTAGAACCCTTTGCAGGGGGCGGCGGGGAGACCCAGTACTTC,CASSLEPFAGGGGETQYF
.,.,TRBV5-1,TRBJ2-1,TGCGCCAGCAGTTCCGGGACAGAGCAGTTCTTC,CASSSGTEQFF
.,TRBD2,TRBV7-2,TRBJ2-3,TGTGCCAGCAGCTTCGCAGCGGGGGGCGAAGATACGCAGTATTTT,CASSFAAGGEDTQYF
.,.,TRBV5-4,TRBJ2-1,TGTGCCAGCAGTCAGTCCAATGAGCAGTTCTTC,CASSQSNEQFF
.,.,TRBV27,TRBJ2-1,TGTGCCAGCAGTTCGCCGGGACTTTTGGTCCATGAGCAGTTCTTC,CASSSPGLLVHEQFF
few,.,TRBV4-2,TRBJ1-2,TGTGCCAGCAGCCAAGATCAGGCCCCAGGCTACACCTTC,CASSQDQAPGYTF
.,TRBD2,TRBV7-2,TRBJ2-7,TGTGCCAGCAGCCAAAACCTAGCGGGGGTCTCCTACGAGCAGTACTTC,CASSQNLAGVSYEQYF
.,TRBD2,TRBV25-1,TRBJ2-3,TGTGCCAGCAGTGAATGGGGTAGCGGGGTGACAGATACGCAGTATTTT,CASSEWGSGVTDTQYF
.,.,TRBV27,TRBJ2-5,TGTGCCAGCAGCCTGGGCCGTTTGGAGACCCAGTACTTC,CASSLGRLETQYF
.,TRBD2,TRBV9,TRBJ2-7,TGTGCCAGCAGCGTAGACATGGGGACTAGCTCCTACGAGCAGTACTTC,CASSVDMGTSSYEQYF
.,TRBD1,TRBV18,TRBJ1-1,TGTGCCAGCTCACCTAAGGGACAGGGCGCCACTGAAGCTTTCTTT,CASSPKGQGATEAFF
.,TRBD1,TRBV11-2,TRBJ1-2,TGTGCCAGCAGCGCAGGGGGAGATGGCTACACCTTC,CASSAGGDGYTF
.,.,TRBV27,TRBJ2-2,TGTGCCAGCAGGCCAGGATCGGCCGGGGAGCTGTTTTTT,CASRPGSAGELFF
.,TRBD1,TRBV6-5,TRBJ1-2,TGTGCCAGCAGTTACGGGACAGGGGCCCGCTACACCTTC,CASSYGTGARYTF
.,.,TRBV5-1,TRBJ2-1,TGCGCCAGCAGCTTGAGGCAGGGGTACAATGAGCAGTTCTTC,CASSLRQGYNEQFF